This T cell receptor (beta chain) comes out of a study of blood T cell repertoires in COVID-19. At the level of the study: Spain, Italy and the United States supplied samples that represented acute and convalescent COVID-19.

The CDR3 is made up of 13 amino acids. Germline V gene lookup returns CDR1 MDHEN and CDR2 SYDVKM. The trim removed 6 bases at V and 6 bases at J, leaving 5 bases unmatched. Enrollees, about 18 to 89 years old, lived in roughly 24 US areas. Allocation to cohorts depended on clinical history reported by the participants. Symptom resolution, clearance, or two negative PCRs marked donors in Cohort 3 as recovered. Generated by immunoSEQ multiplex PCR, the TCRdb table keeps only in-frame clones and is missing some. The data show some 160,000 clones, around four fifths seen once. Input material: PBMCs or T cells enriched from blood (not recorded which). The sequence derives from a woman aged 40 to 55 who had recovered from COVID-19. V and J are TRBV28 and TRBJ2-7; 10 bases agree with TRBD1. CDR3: CASRRDRGFEQYF. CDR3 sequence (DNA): TGTGCCAGCAGGAGGGACAGGGGTTTCGAGCAGTACTTC.